These 20 T cell receptor beta chains were all obtained from the same sample, sequenced in a study of CXCR3-negative and CXCR3-positive naive CD8 T cells. The study's findings and limits: The study found more hydrophobic TRB CDR3s in CXCR3-positive naive cells than in CXCR3-negative naive cells.

These receptors lack a known antigen. Researchers prepared the TRB cDNA libraries using 5' RACE with UMI labels. TCRdb re-called the 5' RACE reads and catalogs CDR3 proteins one per entry, DNA excluded. This listing includes roughly 110,000 distinct CDR3 sequences. The specimen sequenced was naive CXCR3+ CD8+ T cells from blood. Sample subset: CD45RO-CCR7+CD27+CD95- naive CD8+ T cells expressing CXCR3 (TNR3+). Every receptor here comes from a human donor in good health. Some clones in this sample may be carry-over from other donors' samples.

The chain has TRBV11-3 and TRBJ1-1; the TCRdb call, TRBD1, lacks DNA for checking. The CDR3 is made up of 16 amino acids. Per the germline V gene, CDR1 is SGHNT and CDR2 is YENEEA. CDR3 amino acids: CASSLGQGAPNTEAFF.

The gene calls are TRBV12-3 or TRBV12-4 and TRBJ1-1. CDR3 length: 11 residues. The CDR3 sequence is CASNGGTEAFF.

The chain joins TRBV12-3 or TRBV12-4 to TRBJ2-1; TCRdb reports TRBD2, a call that lacks DNA to check it against. This CDR3 spans 15 amino acids. CDR3 loop: CATMGLAGDYNEQFF.

The chain links TRBV6-5 to TRBJ2-5. Germline CDR1 and CDR2: MNHEY and SVGAGI. The CDR3 runs to 15 residues. CDR3: CASSYSNWAQETQYF.

The rearrangement links TRBV15 to TRBJ2-1; checking the TCRdb D call of TRBD2 is not possible without DNA. CDR1 is LNHNV and CDR2 is YYDKDF in the germline V gene (reference sequence). This CDR3 region has 15 residues. The CDR3 is CATSQLSANYNEQFF.

The chain employs TRBV7-8 and TRBJ2-6. CDR1 is SGHVS, CDR2 FQNEAQ, per germline. The CDR3 consists of 17 residues. This CDR3 reads CASSLDVGIPGANVLTF. Supplemented by reference TRBV7-8 and TRBJ2-6, the full variable domain reads GAGVSQSPRYKVAKRGQDVALRCDPISGHVSLFWYQQALGQGPEFLTYFQNEAQLDKSGLPSDRFFAERPEGSVSTLKIQRTQQEDSAVYLCASSLDVGIPGANVLTFGAGSRLTVL.

The chain employs TRBV6-5 and TRBJ1-2; the TCRdb D gene call, TRBD1, has no DNA to confirm it. CDR1 is MNHEY and CDR2 is SVGAGI in the germline V gene. This CDR3 contains 13 residues. The CDR3 reads CASSYPGRNGYTF.

The chain's CDR3 is CASSLKGLAGGPQETQYF. The genes are TRBV7-3 and TRBJ2-5; as DNA is missing, the TRBD2 call by TCRdb cannot be tested. CDR3 length: 18 residues. In germline, CDR1 is SGHTA, CDR2 FQGTGA.

CDR3 residues: CASTMGGSTEAFF. V usage is TRBV4-1 and J usage is TRBJ1-1; the TCRdb call, TRBD1, lacks DNA for checking. CDR3 length: 13 residues. CDR1 is MGHRA and CDR2 is YSYEKL in the germline V gene.

The CDR3 spells CASSKRTEYYGYTF. J is TRBJ1-2 and V is TRBV28; the D call from TCRdb, TRBD1, cannot be confirmed without DNA. Germline V gives CDR1 MDHEN, CDR2 SYDVKM. The CDR3 is 14 amino acids.

CDR3 sequence reads: CASSLVLAGYDGGDTQYF. The chain couples TRBV12-3 or TRBV12-4 to TRBJ2-3; with no DNA, the TCRdb D assignment of TRBD2 cannot be verified. The CDR3 is 18 amino acids.

This sequence joins TRBV12-3 or TRBV12-4 and TRBJ2-7; lacking DNA, the TRBD1 call made by TCRdb goes unchecked. CDR3 length equals 12 residues. CDR3 sequence: CASSLGDTEQYF.

This chain connects TRBV7-9 to TRBJ1-1; TCRdb returns TRBD1, unconfirmable since there is no DNA. The germline V gene encodes CDR1 SEHNR and CDR2 FQNEAQ (reference sequence). The CDR3 contains 16 residues. This chain's CDR3 is CASSLMDRGLGTEAFF.

This sequence joins TRBV6-5 and TRBJ2-1. Germline-derived CDR1 and CDR2 are MNHEY and SVGAGI. CDR3 size: 13 residues. The CDR3 sequence: CASSYGAINEQFF.

This chain connects TRBV12-3 or TRBV12-4 to TRBJ2-7; TCRdb gives TRBD2 as the D gene, but with no DNA this cannot be confirmed. There are 14 residues in the CDR3. The CDR3 reads CASGATSVSYEQYF.

This chain uses TRBV7-2 with TRBJ2-7; lacking DNA, the TRBD1 call made by TCRdb goes unchecked. The CDR3 runs 12 residues. CDR1 is SGHTA and CDR2 is FQGNSA in the germline V gene. The CDR3 loop is CASSPGIREQYF.

The chain combines TRBV28 with TRBJ2-1; TCRdb's D gene call, TRBD2, goes unchecked for lack of DNA. The CDR3 length is 14 residues. CDR1 and CDR2 (germline): MDHEN, SYDVKM. CDR3 sequence: CASSPSGTLNEQFF.

The CDR3 sequence: CASSIGGMNTEAFF. This chain uses TRBV12-3 or TRBV12-4 with TRBJ1-1. CDR3 length: 14 amino acids.

CDR3 protein: CASSPPLEVYNEQFF. The rearrangement uses TRBV18 and TRBJ2-1. The CDR3 has 15 amino acids. Looked up from germline, CDR1 is KGHSH and CDR2 is LQKENI.

The chain employs TRBV12-3 or TRBV12-4 and TRBJ2-7. This CDR3 has 19 residues. The CDR3 sequence: CASSLTQYIDGVNFYEQYF.